A single sample gave rise to the 28 T cell receptor beta chains below, sequenced in a study of blood T cell repertoires in COVID-19. The method was immunoSEQ multiplex PCR; TCRdb's version includes in-frame clones alone and lacks a portion of them. The sample carries fewer than 450,000 clones, more than 70% recorded once. Sequencing was performed on PBMCs or T cells enriched from blood (not recorded which). All receptors derive from a young woman who had recovered from COVID-19.

The chain couples TRBV7-9 to TRBJ2-2, with D perhaps matching TRBD1 (6 bases). Germline V CDR1 and CDR2: SEHNR, FQNEAQ (reference sequence). CDR3 length equals 14 residues. V shed 0 bases and J shed 6 bases, with 8 bases lying between them. CDR3 protein: CASSLAPGAGELFF. CDR3 DNA: TGTGCCAGCAGCTTAGCCCCAGGGGCCGGGGAGCTGTTTTTT.

The chain links TRBV28 to TRBJ1-5, with unresolved D. V lost 3 bases and J 1 base, leaving 10 bases between the germline ends. Germline V lookup: CDR1 MDHEN, CDR2 SYDVKM. CDR3 size: 15 residues. CDR3 nucleotides: TGTGCCAGCAGTTTGCCGGGAAGGAGCAATCAGCCCCAGCATTTT. This encodes CASSLPGRSNQPQHF.

This chain uses TRBV5-8 with TRBJ2-7; D is possibly TRBD1 (6 bases). V dropped 1 base and J dropped 5 bases, with 16 bases sitting between them. The germline gives CDR1 SGHTS, CDR2 YDEGEE. There are 15 residues in the CDR3. CDR3 in amino acids: CASSLRDTGRDEQYF. CDR3 DNA: TGTGCCAGCAGCTTGAGGGACACCGGGCGGGACGAGCAGTACTTC. Drawing the rest from reference TRBV5-8 and TRBJ2-7, the complete variable domain is EAGVTQSPTHLIKTRGQQATLRCSPISGHTSVYWYQQALGLGLQFLLWYDEGEERNRGNFPPRFSGRQFPNYSSELNVNALELEDSALYLCASSLRDTGRDEQYFGPGTRLTVT.

The chain joins TRBV5-1 to TRBJ2-7, with D hard to call. The CDR3 totals 14 residues. With 1 base removed from V and 0 bases from J, the gap between germline ends came to 8 bases. Germline V gene lookup returns CDR1 SGHRS and CDR2 YFSETQ. The CDR3 DNA reads as TGCGCCAGCAGCTTGTACGGTCTCTCCTACGAGCAGTACTTC. Translating gives CASSLYGLSYEQYF.

The chain links TRBV5-4 to TRBJ1-2, with 7 bases matching TRBD1. V shed 5 bases and J 1 base; nucleotides not matched to a gene: 2. Germline assignment: CDR1 SGHNT and CDR2 YYREEE (reference sequence). There are 13 residues in the CDR3. Written as DNA, the CDR3 is TGTGCCAGCAGACAGGGGATTAACTATGGCTACACCTTC. It translates to CASRQGINYGYTF.

This rearrangement joins TRBV5-1 to TRBJ1-2; TRBD1 is a possible D gene (5 bases). The CDR3 has 13 residues. Looked up from germline, CDR1 is SGHRS and CDR2 is YFSETQ. With 4 bases removed from V and 5 bases from J, the gap between germline ends came to 12 bases. The CDR3 DNA is TGCGCCAGCAGCCCTGGGGGGGAGTATGGCTACACCTTC. Protein sequence: CASSPGGEYGYTF.

The rearrangement uses TRBV30 and TRBJ2-3, with a weak D call TRBD1 (7 bases). Germline V lookup: CDR1 GTSNPN, CDR2 SVGIG (reference sequence). The V gene lost 2 bases and the J gene lost 4 bases, with 16 bases spanning the gap. The CDR3 totals 15 residues. The CDR3 DNA reads as TGTGCCTGGAGTAGAGCAGGGGGGCCCGCAGATACGCAGTATTTT. The encoded protein is CAWSRAGGPADTQYF.

The chain has TRBV2 and TRBJ1-4; 7 nucleotides align to TRBD1. The CDR3 runs 14 residues. Germline assignment: CDR1 SNHLY and CDR2 FYNNEI. With V trimmed by 6 bases and J by 8 bases, 9 bases remained unmatched. CDR3 loop: CASRVQGLGEKLFF. The CDR3 DNA sequence: TGTGCCAGCAGAGTACAGGGGCTTGGCGAAAAACTGTTTTTT.

J is TRBJ1-4 and V is TRBV25-1, with unresolved D. This CDR3 contains 15 residues. The germline V and J ends were trimmed by 2 bases and 4 bases, with 11 bases remaining between them. CDR1 and CDR2 (germline): MGHDK, SYGVNS. CDR3 sequence reads: CASSETRSLNEKLFF. The CDR3 nucleotides read TGTGCCAGCAGTGAAACGAGATCCCTTAATGAAAAACTGTTTTTT. Complete variable domain (other parts from reference TRBV25-1 and TRBJ1-4): EADIYQTPRYLVIGTGKKITLECSQTMGHDKMYWYQQDPGMELHLIHYSYGVNSTEKGDLSSESTVSRIRTEHFPLTLESARPSHTSQYLCASSETRSLNEKLFFGSGTQLSVL.

To note about this clone: Other nucleotide sequences from this sample produce the same CDR3. The genes are TRBV9 and TRBJ2-5; 12 bases line up with TRBD2. CDR3 length: 16 amino acids. The V and J ends lost 7 bases and 0 bases, in that order; junction bases with no gene match: 7. Per the germline V gene, CDR1 is SGDLS and CDR2 is YYNGEE. In DNA form, the CDR3 reads TGTGCCAGCTCTCCTGGACTAGCGGGGAACCAAGAGACCCAGTACTTC. Its translation is CASSPGLAGNQETQYF.

The chain carries TRBV18 and TRBJ1-5; TRBD1 might be the D (6 bases). Germline CDR1 reads KGHSH; CDR2 reads LQKENI. The CDR3 spans 13 residues. V was shortened by 3 bases and J by 6 bases, with 9 bases between the two germline ends. The CDR3 sequence: CASSPTGSQPQHF. The DNA for the CDR3 is TGTGCCAGCTCACCCACAGGGAGTCAGCCCCAGCATTTT. Filled out from reference TRBV18 and TRBJ1-5, the complete variable domain reads NAGVMQNPRHLVRRRGQEARLRCSPMKGHSHVYWYRQLPEEGLKFMVYLQKENIIDESGMPKERFSAEFPKEGPSILRIQQVVRGDSAAYFCASSPTGSQPQHFGDGTRLSIL.

V gene TRBV18 combines with J gene TRBJ1-2; TRBD1 matches at 7 bases. This CDR3 has 15 amino acids. CDR1 and CDR2 (germline): KGHSH, LQKENI. V shed 4 bases and J 2 bases; nucleotides not matched to a gene: 7. CDR3 in amino acids: CASSLSGTENYGYTF. Written as DNA, the CDR3 is TGTGCCAGCTCACTGTCCGGGACAGAAAACTATGGCTACACCTTC.

J is TRBJ1-1 and V is TRBV5-1; D might be TRBD1 (5 bases). This CDR3 spans 13 amino acids. Per germline, CDR1 SGHRS and CDR2 YFSETQ. The V and J ends lost 6 bases and 1 base respectively, with 10 bases between them. CDR3 in amino acids: CASNPDRNTEAFF. As DNA, the CDR3 is TGCGCCAGCAACCCCGACAGGAACACTGAAGCTTTCTTT.

The rearrangement uses TRBV30 and TRBJ2-1; D gene unclear. Germline V gene sequence: CDR1 GTSNPN, CDR2 SVGIG (reference sequence). This CDR3 is 13 amino acids long. The V and J ends lost 2 bases and 6 bases respectively, with 11 bases between them. The CDR3 nucleotides are TGTGCCTGGAGTCCTGGAACGGGCAATGAGCAGTTCTTC. Protein product: CAWSPGTGNEQFF.

The rearrangement joins TRBV18 to TRBJ2-3; 7 bases align to TRBD2. V gave up 6 bases and J gave up 0 bases; unmatched junction bases: 12. This CDR3 is built from 17 residues. Looked up from germline, CDR1 is KGHSH and CDR2 is LQKENI. CDR3 sequence (DNA): TGTGCCAGCTCGCCAAGGGTAGCGGGCCTTAGCACAGATACGCAGTATTTT. Residues: CASSPRVAGLSTDTQYF. The full variable domain, in which reference TRBV18 and TRBJ2-3 provide the parts outside the CDR3, is NAGVMQNPRHLVRRRGQEARLRCSPMKGHSHVYWYRQLPEEGLKFMVYLQKENIIDESGMPKERFSAEFPKEGPSILRIQQVVRGDSAAYFCASSPRVAGLSTDTQYFGPGTRLTVL.

The rearrangement uses TRBV7-2 and TRBJ1-1, with D possibly matching TRBD1 (6 bases). Deletions cut 6 bases from V and 3 bases from J, with 14 bases between. This CDR3 comprises 14 residues. Per germline, CDR1 SGHTA and CDR2 FQGNSA. In DNA form, the CDR3 reads TGTGCCAGCAGGTTACCAGGACAGCACACTGAAGCTTTCTTT. This gives the protein CASRLPGQHTEAFF.

This clone has only one observation. The chain links TRBV2 to TRBJ1-2; D is perhaps TRBD1 (5 bases). Germline values: CDR1 SNHLY, CDR2 FYNNEI. Trimming pared 2 bases from V and 8 bases from J, leaving 12 bases between. This CDR3 is 13 amino acids long. The CDR3 reads CASSEQGVLGYTF. In DNA, the CDR3 is TGTGCCAGCAGTGAACAGGGTGTTCTCGGCTACACCTTC.

CDR3 nucleotide sequence: TGCGCCAGCAGCCAAGCCGCGGGGGGGCTAGAGACCCAGTACTTC. This gives the protein CASSQAAGGLETQYF. The chain links TRBV4-1 to TRBJ2-5; 9 bases match TRBD2. The J segment lost 4 bases and the V segment lost 1 base, leaving 4 bases of the junction unmatched. The V gene's germline CDR1 is MGHRA and CDR2 YSYEKL. The length of the CDR3 is 15 residues.

The chain recombines TRBV5-4 with TRBJ1-2, with D tentatively TRBD1 (6 bases). This CDR3 comprises 12 residues. V lost 3 bases and J lost 7, with 10 bases in between. Germline loops: CDR1 SGHNT, CDR2 YYREEE (reference sequence). This CDR3 reads CASSSTGFGYTF. Here the CDR3 DNA reads TGTGCCAGCAGCTCAACAGGGTTTGGCTACACCTTC.

The chain recombines TRBV5-1 with TRBJ1-1; 8 bases are shared with TRBD1. Trimming took 4 bases from V and 6 from J; bases not matched to a gene: 5. The CDR3 is 13 amino acids. Germline V gives CDR1 SGHRS, CDR2 YFSETQ. CDR3 amino acids: CASSADRAAEAFF. CDR3 DNA sequence: TGCGCCAGCAGCGCGGACAGGGCGGCTGAAGCTTTCTTT.

The gene calls are TRBV11-2 and TRBJ1-5; unclear D gene. The CDR3 consists of 12 residues. Germline V gene data show CDR1 as SGHAT and CDR2 as FQNNGV. The V and J ends lost 4 bases and 9 bases respectively, with 10 bases between them. CDR3: CASSSGSGPQHF. The CDR3 DNA is TGTGCCAGCAGCTCTGGGTCAGGGCCCCAGCATTTT.

The chain couples TRBV6-5 to TRBJ1-5; TRBD1 might be the D (6 bases). CDR3 length: 14 residues. V shed 8 bases and J shed 7 bases, with 18 bases lying between them. Germline CDR1 is MNHEY and CDR2 is SVGAGI. CDR3 nucleotides: TGTGCCAGCTCTAGGGGGGGCCCGGGGCAGCCCCAGCATTTT. This gives the protein CASSRGGPGQPQHF.

This CDR3 reads CASSLLAGNTEAFF. The CDR3 DNA reads as TGTGCCAGCAGCCTTCTGGCAGGGAACACTGAAGCTTTCTTT. This chain joins TRBV25-1 and TRBJ1-1; D gene ambiguous. This CDR3 region has 14 residues. Trimming removed 6 bases from V and 1 base from J, with 12 bases in between. From germline, CDR1 is MGHDK and CDR2 SYGVNS.

V and J are TRBV25-1 and TRBJ1-6, with TRBD1 matching 10 bases. V dropped 3 bases and J dropped 10; count of bases not matched to a gene: 9. The CDR3 runs 16 residues. Germline V CDR1 and CDR2: MGHDK, SYGVNS. The CDR3 loop reads CASSEAGTGESSPLHF. The CDR3 DNA sequence: TGTGCCAGCAGTGAGGCCGGGACAGGGGAGTCCTCACCCCTCCACTTT.

This chain joins TRBV4-1 and TRBJ1-3; D remains unclear. Trimming removed 0 bases from V and 0 bases from J, with 15 bases in between. The germline V gene encodes CDR1 MGHRA and CDR2 YSYEKL. The CDR3 runs to 18 residues. CDR3 DNA sequence: TGCGCCAGCAGCCAAGATATACTTTCCATACGCTCTGGAAACACCATATATTTT. Its translation: CASSQDILSIRSGNTIYF.

V usage is TRBV5-8 and J usage is TRBJ1-1; no definite D call. The germline gives CDR1 SGHTS, CDR2 YDEGEE. The CDR3 extends over 12 amino acids. With 2 bases removed from V and 8 bases from J, the gap between germline ends came to 10 bases. CDR3 nucleotides: TGTGCCAGCAGCTTTTACAGCTTAGAAGCTTTCTTT. Translation gives CASSFYSLEAFF.

V is TRBV30 and J is TRBJ1-4; the match to TRBD1 covers 8 bases. The CDR3 spans 15 residues. Germline assignment: CDR1 GTSNPN and CDR2 SVGIG (reference sequence). Trimming at V came to 5 bases and at J to 8 bases, leaving 13 bases not matched to a gene. CDR3 bases: TGTGCCTGGTCCGAAACAGACAGGGGAGGCGAAAAACTGTTTTTT. It yields the protein CAWSETDRGGEKLFF.

This chain links TRBV18 with TRBJ2-3; TRBD1 matches at 8 bases. Germline V gene data show CDR1 as KGHSH and CDR2 as LQKENI. This CDR3 has 19 residues. V gave up 0 bases and J gave up 0 bases; unmatched junction bases: 11. CDR3 amino acids: CASSPPPTGVRGSTDTQYF. CDR3 sequence (DNA): TGTGCCAGCTCACCACCCCCGACAGGGGTGAGAGGGAGCACAGATACGCAGTATTTT.